These T cell receptor beta chains were read from a single sample in a study of blood T cell repertoires in COVID-19. Using immunoSEQ multiplex PCR, the repertoire was profiled, and TCRdb retains in-frame clones only, with some absent. This table holds more than 200,000 clones, around 82% found once. Sequencing was done on a sample of peripheral blood. The receptors here all came from a woman aged 50 to 60 with acute or convalescent COVID-19. Both conserved end residues are part of each CDR3. A D gene is named only where the DNA matches it firmly. Rows may omit the clone size; those that give it use once, few, many or a size class.

D	size	J	V	CDR3	DNA
.	.	TRBJ1-1	TRBV6-5	CASIASREAFF	TGTGCCAGCATAGCGAGCAGGGAAGCTTTCTTT
TRBD1	.	TRBJ2-5	TRBV28	CASSLSGTGGGETQYF	TGTGCCAGCAGTTTGTCCGGGACAGGGGGCGGGGAGACCCAGTACTTC
TRBD2	.	TRBJ2-7	TRBV14	CASSQGKAGGPYEQYF	TGTGCCAGCAGCCAAGGGAAAGCGGGAGGGCCCTACGAGCAGTACTTC
.	.	TRBJ1-2	TRBV3-1/TRBV3-2	CASSHSRHINGYTF	TGTGCCAGCAGCCACTCCAGACACATAAATGGCTACACCTTC
.	.	TRBJ1-1	TRBV2	CASSARGINTEAFF	TGTGCCAGCAGTGCTCGCGGGATTAACACTGAAGCTTTCTTT
TRBD2	.	TRBJ2-7	TRBV2	CAWRASGTYEQYF	TGTGCATGGCGGGCTAGCGGAACCTACGAGCAGTACTTC
TRBD1	.	TRBJ1-2	TRBV3-1/TRBV3-2	CASSLRGQGANYGYTF	TGTGCCAGCAGCCTTAGGGGACAGGGGGCCAACTATGGCTACACCTTC
.	.	TRBJ2-5	TRBV28	CASSFVLETQYF	TGTGCCAGCAGTTTCGTACTAGAGACCCAGTACTTC
.	.	TRBJ2-3	TRBV6-6	CASSYGSSPSTDTQYF	TGTGCCAGCAGTTATGGTAGTTCCCCTAGCACAGATACGCAGTATTTT
.	.	TRBJ2-7	TRBV2	CASRQTGSYEQYF	TGTGCCAGCAGACAGACAGGCTCCTACGAGCAGTACTTC
.	.	TRBJ2-3	TRBV2	CASSPGSGGFTDTQYF	TGTGCCAGCAGTCCGGGTAGCGGAGGTTTCACAGATACGCAGTATTTT
TRBD2	.	TRBJ2-1	TRBV24-1	CATSRPGLSHNEQFF	TGTGCCACCTCAAGGCCGGGACTAAGCCACAATGAGCAGTTCTTC
TRBD1	.	TRBJ2-7	TRBV14	CASSHRGERGQGSYEQYF	TGTGCCAGCAGCCACCGTGGGGAAAGGGGACAGGGTTCCTACGAGCAGTACTTC
.	.	TRBJ1-4	TRBV6-5	CASSPTATNEKLFF	TGTGCCAGCAGTCCGACAGCAACTAATGAAAAACTGTTTTTT
TRBD2	.	TRBJ2-1	TRBV7-6	CASSLDSGDYNEQFF	TGTGCCAGCAGCTTAGATAGCGGGGACTACAATGAGCAGTTCTTC
TRBD2	few	TRBJ2-7	TRBV4-2	CASSRGLAATYEQYF	TGTGCCAGCAGCCGGGGACTAGCGGCCACCTACGAGCAGTACTTC
TRBD1	.	TRBJ1-1	TRBV5-5	CASTLQDREDRTEAFF	TGTGCCAGCACCCTCCAAGACAGGGAGGATCGTACTGAAGCTTTCTTT
.	.	TRBJ2-3	TRBV2	CASKQLYSDTQYF	TGTGCCAGCAAGCAACTTTATAGCGATACGCAGTATTTT
TRBD1	.	TRBJ2-1	TRBV24-1	CATSDPGGRRSYNEQFF	TGTGCCACCAGTGACCCAGGGGGCAGACGTTCCTACAATGAGCAGTTCTTC
TRBD1	.	TRBJ1-4	TRBV2	CASSEVGQGVLGEKLFF	TGTGCCAGCAGTGAAGTGGGACAGGGGGTTTTGGGTGAAAAACTGTTTTTT
.	.	TRBJ2-1	TRBV27	CASSPRRAETNEQFF	TGTGCCAGCAGTCCGAGGAGGGCAGAAACAAATGAGCAGTTCTTC
TRBD2	.	TRBJ2-5	TRBV5-1	CASTRLPGEGQKTQYF	TGCGCCAGCACCCGACTCCCGGGGGAGGGCCAAAAGACCCAGTACTTC
.	few	TRBJ2-5	TRBV9	CASSGAGLETQYF	TGTGCCAGCAGCGGGGCAGGGCTGGAGACCCAGTACTTC
.	.	TRBJ2-7	TRBV12-3/TRBV12-4	CASSLGQPSEQYF	TGTGCCAGCAGTCTCGGACAGCCTTCCGAGCAGTACTTC
.	.	TRBJ1-4	TRBV29-1	CSVSPRFGEKLFF	TGCAGCGTTTCACCCAGGTTCGGTGAAAAACTGTTTTTT
TRBD2	.	TRBJ2-7	TRBV27	CASSPAGGAGYEQYF	TGTGCCAGCAGCCCTGCGGGGGGCGCCGGCTACGAGCAGTACTTC
TRBD1	.	TRBJ1-1	TRBV6-5	CASQTGVRTEAFF	TGTGCCAGCCAGACAGGGGTACGTACTGAAGCTTTCTTT
TRBD1	.	TRBJ2-5	TRBV24-1	CATGQGVQETQYF	TGTGCCACAGGACAGGGGGTTCAAGAGACCCAGTACTTC
.	.	TRBJ2-7	TRBV5-6	CASSFFLSPGEQYF	TGTGCCAGCAGCTTCTTTCTATCTCCCGGCGAGCAGTACTTC
.	.	TRBJ2-6	TRBV12-5	CASGLVLSGANVLTF	TGTGCTAGTGGTTTGGTACTCTCTGGGGCCAACGTCCTGACTTTC
TRBD1	.	TRBJ2-3	TRBV28	CASSSGQGAGTDTQYF	TGTGCCAGCAGTTCGGGACAGGGGGCCGGCACAGATACGCAGTATTTT
.	.	TRBJ1-6	TRBV15	CATRRDTEEALHF	TGTGCCACCAGACGGGACACGGAAGAGGCCCTCCACTTT
.	.	TRBJ2-7	TRBV3-1/TRBV3-2	CASSPGSYEQYF	TGTGCCAGCAGCCCCGGGTCCTACGAGCAGTACTTC
TRBD1	.	TRBJ2-5	TRBV25-1	CANLGQGVWTGLQETQYF	TGTGCCAACTTAGGACAGGGGGTATGGACGGGGTTGCAAGAGACCCAGTACTTC
.	.	TRBJ1-6	TRBV19	CASNTQGNSPLHF	TGTGCCAGTAACACACAGGGTAATTCACCCCTCCACTTT
.	few	TRBJ2-5	TRBV5-4	CASSLVLGAGETQYF	TGTGCCAGCAGCTTGGTTCTGGGGGCGGGTGAGACCCAGTACTTC
.	.	TRBJ1-1	TRBV19	CASSITGMNTEAFF	TGTGCCAGTAGTATTACGGGAATGAACACTGAAGCTTTCTTT
TRBD2	.	TRBJ2-5	TRBV14	CASSQLSGRGQETQYF	TGTGCCAGCAGCCAATTAAGCGGGAGAGGTCAAGAGACCCAGTACTTC
.	.	TRBJ2-5	TRBV6-6	CASSYSRRDQETQYF	TGTGCCAGCAGTTACTCTCGGCGGGACCAAGAGACCCAGTACTTC
TRBD1	.	TRBJ2-5	TRBV11-2	CASSPRTGSATETQYF	TGTGCCAGCAGCCCCCGGACAGGGTCCGCCACGGAGACCCAGTACTTC
TRBD2	.	TRBJ2-1	TRBV2	CASSEGLAGVGAHNEQFF	TGTGCCAGCAGTGAGGGACTAGCGGGAGTCGGGGCTCACAATGAGCAGTTCTTC
TRBD2	.	TRBJ2-3	TRBV5-1	CASSLGGRSDTQYF	TGCGCCAGCAGCTTGGGCGGGAGGTCAGATACGCAGTATTTT
.	once	TRBJ2-7	TRBV28	CASRRQASSYEQYF	TGTGCCAGCAGACGACAGGCATCCTCCTACGAGCAGTACTTC
TRBD2	.	TRBJ2-1	TRBV7-9	CASSLVWSGTTEQFF	TGTGCCAGCAGCTTAGTCTGGTCCGGGACTACGGAGCAGTTCTTC
.	few	TRBJ2-3	TRBV3-1/TRBV3-2	CASSLSGTSTDTQYF	TGTGCCAGCAGCCTATCCGGGACAAGCACAGATACGCAGTATTTT
TRBD2	few	TRBJ2-2	TRBV5-4	CASSSKRERNTGELFF	TGTGCCAGCAGTTCAAAGCGGGAGCGGAACACCGGGGAGCTGTTTTTT
TRBD1	once	TRBJ2-1	TRBV6-5	CASRVGTAYNEQFF	TGTGCCAGCAGAGTCGGGACAGCCTACAATGAGCAGTTCTTC
.	.	TRBJ2-7	TRBV7-9	CASSLARGILGEQYF	TGTGCCAGCAGCTTAGCGCGAGGGATTTTGGGTGAGCAGTACTTC
TRBD2	.	TRBJ2-5	TRBV14	CASSQLSGKETQYF	TGTGCCAGCAGCCAACTTAGCGGGAAGGAGACCCAGTACTTC
TRBD2	.	TRBJ2-1	TRBV11-3	CASSTLAGGPYEQFF	TGTGCCAGCAGCACACTAGCGGGAGGGCCCTATGAGCAGTTCTTC
.	few	TRBJ2-7	TRBV7-9	CASSLVAVSYEQYF	TGTGCCAGCAGCTTAGTGGCGGTCTCCTACGAGCAGTACTTC
.	.	TRBJ2-5	TRBV21-1	CASSKTGRGPRETQYF	TGTGCCAGCAGCAAAACGGGCAGGGGGCCCCGAGAGACCCAGTACTTC
.	.	TRBJ1-1	TRBV10-1	CASSDPGRDEAFF	TGCGCCAGCAGTGACCCCGGACGGGATGAAGCTTTCTTT
.	.	TRBJ1-1	TRBV5-4	CASSPPPPNTEAFF	TGTGCCAGCAGCCCCCCTCCCCCGAACACTGAAGCTTTCTTT
.	once	TRBJ2-1	TRBV7-2	CASSLDPTSYNEQFF	TGTGCCAGCAGCTTAGACCCCACTAGTTACAATGAGCAGTTCTTC
.	.	TRBJ2-7	TRBV10-3	CAISDQRGYEQYF	TGTGCCATCAGTGACCAAAGGGGCTACGAGCAGTACTTC
TRBD1	.	TRBJ1-4	TRBV27	CASRGQGASNEKLFF	TGTGCCAGCAGAGGACAGGGGGCCTCTAATGAAAAACTGTTTTTT